This T cell receptor beta chain was found in a study of blood T cell repertoires in COVID-19. For the study at large: The samples span acute and convalescent COVID-19 from the United States, Italy and Spain. T cells, B-cell-depleted T cells, or PBMCs supplied cDNA or gDNA.

Generated by immunoSEQ multiplex PCR, the TCRdb table keeps only in-frame clones and is missing some. This table holds roughly 50,000 clones, roughly 83% found once. The CDR3 totals 13 residues. V lost 6 bases and J 7 bases, leaving 16 bases between the germline ends. This clone was seen once. The sequence was obtained from a man between 65 and 85 years old with acute or convalescent COVID-19. The sequenced material came from peripheral blood. This chain uses TRBV12-3 or TRBV12-4 with TRBJ2-7; weak D call: TRBD2 (5 bases). The CDR3 coding sequence is TGTGCCAGCAGGGAACTAGAACCCGGAGAGCAGTACTTC. Protein: CASRELEPGEQYF.